This TCR beta chain comes out of a study of beta chain features in type 1 diabetes. Background on the study: Age, gender, cell numbers and subset yield matched between patients and controls. All samples together contributed 107,917,701 sorted cells for examination.

Only a few counts were recorded for this clone. Its antigen is unknown. V was clipped by 2 bases and J by 1 base; unmatched bases: 2. Germline assignment: CDR1 GTSNPN and CDR2 SVGIG (reference sequence). The CDR3 contains 14 residues. A sort by CD45RO/CCR7/CD25/CD127/CD95/CD27 yielded CD4+ naive, central memory, regulatory and stem cell-like memory cells. Overall study findings and caveats: Shorter TCRB CDR3s, moderately but significantly so, were found in Type 1 diabetes patients in all four CD4+ subsets.

The whole isolated RNA underwent reverse transcription, so sequencing captured expressed TCRB transcripts. Produced via immunoSEQ multiplex PCR; TCRdb's table is partial and in-frame only. Here the sample spans 550,000 to 850,000 clones, 13% being singletons. The rearrangement joins TRBV30 to TRBJ2-5; the match to TRBD2 covers 9 bases. The sample taken for sequencing was naive CD4+ T cells from blood. This TCR was recovered from a young man with type 1 diabetes. The CDR3: CAWSLTSGQETQYF. CDR3 nucleotides: TGTGCCTGGAGTCTGACTAGCGGCCAAGAGACCCAGTACTTC. Complete variable domain (other parts from reference TRBV30 and TRBJ2-5): SQTIHQWPATLVQPVGSPLSLECTVEGTSNPNLYWYRQAAGRGLQLLFYSVGIGQISSEVPQNLSASRPQDRQFILSSKKLLLSDSGFYLCAWSLTSGQETQYFGPGTRLLVL.